The rows below give T cell receptor beta chains drawn from one sample of a study of blood T cell repertoires in COVID-19. The table came from immunoSEQ multiplex PCR; TCRdb's copy has only in-frame clones and leaves some out. The sample carries more than 350,000 clones, over 75% recorded once. Specimen: PBMCs or T cells enriched from blood (not recorded which). The receptor set was obtained from a woman aged 18-29 years who had been exposed to COVID-19. CDR3s include the opening cysteine and the closing phenylalanine or tryptophan.

V	J	CDR3
TRBV6-5	TRBJ2-7	CASRLADEQYF
TRBV7-2	TRBJ1-5	CASSWESDNQPQHF
TRBV2	TRBJ2-2	CANGTGRGTGELFF
TRBV29-1	TRBJ1-1	CSVSGGPNTEAFF
TRBV5-1	TRBJ2-1	CASSLLTGVPYNEQFF
TRBV4-1	TRBJ1-1	CASSQDRGTGTEAFF
TRBV3-1/TRBV3-2	TRBJ2-7	CASSLGQGPYEQYF
TRBV5-1	TRBJ2-7	CASSPDAGKTYEQYF
TRBV3-1/TRBV3-2	TRBJ2-5	CASSQEDTPGPETQYF
TRBV30	TRBJ1-1	CAWTLGTPGTEAFF
TRBV6-5	TRBJ2-7	CASSYSVQGYEQYF
TRBV7-9	TRBJ2-7	CASSTNLGVAGPYEQYF
TRBV9	TRBJ2-2	CASSTSGGTGELFF
TRBV27	TRBJ2-5	CASSLEETQYF
TRBV12-3/TRBV12-4	TRBJ1-2	CASSFAAAVTF
TRBV11-2	TRBJ2-7	CASSLGTANREQYF
TRBV5-1	TRBJ2-7	CASSQTSGRLSYEQYF
TRBV29-1	TRBJ2-3	CSVELRTGNTDTQYF
TRBV19	TRBJ1-6	CASSRRGNSPLHF